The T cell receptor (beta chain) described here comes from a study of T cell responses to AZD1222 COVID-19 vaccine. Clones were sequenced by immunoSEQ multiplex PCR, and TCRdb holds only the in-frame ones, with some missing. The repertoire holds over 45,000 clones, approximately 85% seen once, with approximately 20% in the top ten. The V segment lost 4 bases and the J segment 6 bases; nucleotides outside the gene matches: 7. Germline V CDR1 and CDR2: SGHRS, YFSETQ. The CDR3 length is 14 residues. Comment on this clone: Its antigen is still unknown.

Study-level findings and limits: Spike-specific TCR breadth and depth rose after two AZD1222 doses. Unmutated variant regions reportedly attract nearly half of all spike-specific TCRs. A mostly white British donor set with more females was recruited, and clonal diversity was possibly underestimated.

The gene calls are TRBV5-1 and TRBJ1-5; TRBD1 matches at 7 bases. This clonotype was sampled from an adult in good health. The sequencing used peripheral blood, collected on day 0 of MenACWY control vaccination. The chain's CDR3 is CASSPDRSGQPQHF. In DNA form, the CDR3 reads TGCGCCAGCAGCCCGGACAGGTCCGGTCAGCCCCAGCATTTT. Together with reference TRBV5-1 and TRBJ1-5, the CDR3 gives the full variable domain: KAGVTQTPRYLIKTRGQQVTLSCSPISGHRSVSWYQQTPGQGLQFLFEYFSETQRNKGNFPGRFSGRQFSNSRSEMNVSTLELGDSALYLCASSPDRSGQPQHFGDGTRLSIL.